This T cell receptor (beta chain) was obtained from a study of cytomegalovirus exposure and HLA in healthy donors. On the study more broadly: A prior study identified some 100 million unique TCR beta sequences from 180 million or so T cells. Some 85 million unique TCRs, all from HLA-typed donors, were included in an early release of the data.

Concerning this clone: Its antigen is currently unknown.

The PCR ran on 60 Vbeta and 13 Jbeta primers. Sequenced by immunoSEQ multiplex PCR; TCRdb stores in-frame clones only, minus some. The sample has 130,000 to 150,000 clones, over 70% seen once; the top ten hold 1.5% to 2%. Germline V gene sequence: CDR1 SEHNR, CDR2 FQNEAQ (reference sequence). The V segment lost 4 bases and the J segment 1 base; nucleotides outside the gene matches: 5. The CDR3 is made up of 16 amino acids. Findings and limits, study-wide: Only CMV serostatus was available as immune exposure information. The majority of CMV-associated TCR beta chains were reported as apparently HLA-restricted in a later analysis.

This sequence originates from a woman between 35 and 50 years old in good health and CMV-seronegative. Specimen: PBMCs. This rearrangement joins TRBV7-9 to TRBJ2-3, with 10 bases lining up with TRBD2. Written as DNA, the CDR3 is TGTGCCAGCAGCTCCTTAGCGGGAGGAGGCACAGATACGCAGTATTTT. Its protein is CASSSLAGGGTDTQYF.